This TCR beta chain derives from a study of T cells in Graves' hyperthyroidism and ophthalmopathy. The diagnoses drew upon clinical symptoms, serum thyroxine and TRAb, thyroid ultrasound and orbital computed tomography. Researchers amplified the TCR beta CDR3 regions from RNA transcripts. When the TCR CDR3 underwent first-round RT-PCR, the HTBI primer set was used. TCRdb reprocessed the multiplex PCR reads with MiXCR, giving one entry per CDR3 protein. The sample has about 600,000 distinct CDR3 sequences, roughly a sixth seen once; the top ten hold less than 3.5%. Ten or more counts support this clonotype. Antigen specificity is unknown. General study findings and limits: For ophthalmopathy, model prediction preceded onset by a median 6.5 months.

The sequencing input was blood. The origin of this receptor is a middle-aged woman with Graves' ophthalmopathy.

The CDR3 protein is CASSLGSRWGSSYNEQFF. CDR3 bases: TGCGCCAGCAGCTTGGGGTCTAGGTGGGGGAGCTCCTACAATGAGCAGTTCTTC. The V and J genes are TRBV5-1 and TRBJ2-1, with D possibly called TRBD1 or TRBD2 (5 bases each). The CDR3 runs 18 residues. Trimming pared 0 bases from V and 0 bases from J, leaving 16 bases between. From germline, CDR1 is SGHRS and CDR2 YFSETQ.